This T cell receptor beta chain is drawn from a study of CD8 T cells in Susac syndrome. Random-hexamer reverse transcription was applied to roughly 0.5 to 1 ug RNA. MiXCR, applied by TCRdb to the immunoSEQ multiplex PCR reads, yields one record per CDR3 protein. The sample has some 52,000 distinct CDR3 sequences; 93% are singletons. V lost 3 bases and J 12 bases, leaving 14 bases between the germline ends. CDR1 is MNHNS, CDR2 SASEGT, per germline. This CDR3 spans 13 amino acids. Study results and caveats: An acknowledgment was made by the study that its TCR sequencing and HLA analysis involved relatively few individuals.

Comments on this clonotype: Its target is not known.

The multiple sclerosis control group consisted of treatment-naive patients whose relapsing-remitting disease, which was either stable or active, fulfilled revised McDonald criteria. Sequenced material: CD8+ T cells from PBMCs. The origin of this receptor is a human donor with multiple sclerosis. V usage is TRBV6-1 and J usage is TRBJ2-2, with a possible D match to TRBD1 (6 bases). CDR3 loop: CASSDDATGKLFF. The CDR3 DNA reads TGTGCCAGCAGTGACGACGCTACAGGGAAGCTGTTTTTT.